These 17 T cell receptor beta chains were sequenced from one sample in a study of cytomegalovirus exposure and HLA in healthy donors. Primers for the PCR totalled 60 Vbeta and 13 Jbeta. Measured with immunoSEQ multiplex PCR; TCRdb has only the in-frame clones, and not every one. Its clone listing holds just over 80,000 clones. Sequenced input: PBMCs. The receptors derive from a woman in her 30s in good health and CMV-seronegative.

The chain uses TRBV6-1 and TRBJ1-2; D perhaps matches TRBD1 (5 bases). Germline V gene sequence: CDR1 MNHNS, CDR2 SASEGT. V shed 0 bases and J shed 4 bases, with 12 bases lying between them. The CDR3 runs 15 residues. CDR3 nucleotide sequence: TGTGCCAGCAGTGAAGCGAATACAGGAGCCTATGGCTACACCTTC. Residues: CASSEANTGAYGYTF.

This chain connects TRBV6-1 to TRBJ2-6, with D possibly being TRBD1 (6 bases). The germline V gene encodes CDR1 MNHNS and CDR2 SASEGT. This CDR3 contains 15 residues. V gave up 8 bases and J gave up 0 bases, with 11 bases separating them. The CDR3 protein is CASGGSHSGANVLTF. The CDR3 DNA is TGTGCCAGCGGGGGCAGTCACTCTGGGGCCAACGTCCTGACTTTC.

The V and J genes are TRBV4-1 and TRBJ1-5, with no clear D. The CDR3 is made up of 14 amino acids. Germline CDR1 and CDR2: MGHRA and YSYEKL. Trimming pared 1 base from V and 3 bases from J, leaving 7 bases between. In DNA, the CDR3 is TGCGCCAGCAGCCAAGGTCCTAACAATCAGCCCCAGCATTTT. Its protein product is CASSQGPNNQPQHF.

The rearrangement joins TRBV9 to TRBJ1-4; weak D call: TRBD1 (5 bases). CDR3 length: 18 amino acids. In germline, CDR1 is SGDLS, CDR2 YYNGEE. With 2 bases removed from V and 0 bases from J, the gap between germline ends came to 17 bases. CDR3 DNA: TGTGCCAGCAGCGTGACGGACAACTCAAGGCCAACTAATGAAAAACTGTTTTTT. Translating it yields CASSVTDNSRPTNEKLFF.

The chain employs TRBV11-2 and TRBJ2-1; D remains unclear. Germline CDR1 reads SGHAT; CDR2 reads FQNNGV. Trimming took off 3 bases at V and 8 bases at J, with 17 bases between the two ends. The CDR3 has 15 residues. CDR3 in DNA: TGTGCCAGCAGCTTGACCCGCGCGGCATACGATGAGCAGTTCTTC. It is translated as CASSLTRAAYDEQFF.

This rearrangement joins TRBV5-1 to TRBJ2-1; a possible D gene is TRBD2 (6 bases). V dropped 3 bases and J dropped 0 bases, with 10 bases sitting between them. The CDR3 covers 15 residues. The germline V gene has CDR1 SGHRS and CDR2 YFSETQ. In DNA, the CDR3 is TGCGCCAGCAGCTCGCCGACTAGCTCCTACAATGAGCAGTTCTTC. Protein sequence: CASSSPTSSYNEQFF.

The chain links TRBV7-8 to TRBJ2-2, with 8 nucleotides matching TRBD1. CDR1 is SGHVS, CDR2 FQNEAQ, per germline. J gave up 7 bases and V 1 base, and 5 bases lay outside the gene matches. This CDR3 contains 15 residues. The CDR3 DNA sequence: TGTGCCAGCAGCTTAGGGACAGGGACCATCGGGGAGCTGTTTTTT. Its protein is CASSLGTGTIGELFF.

The J gene is TRBJ2-3, the V gene TRBV30; maybe TRBD2 (6 bases). The germline V gene encodes CDR1 GTSNPN and CDR2 SVGIG (reference sequence). There are 13 residues in the CDR3. V lost 7 bases and J lost 2, with 13 bases in between. Written as DNA, the CDR3 is TGTGCCTCCGATGGGAGGATCACAGATACGCAGTATTTT. It specifies CASDGRITDTQYF.

This chain uses TRBV7-2 with TRBJ1-1; D remains ambiguous. CDR1 is SGHTA, CDR2 FQGNSA, per germline. This CDR3 comprises 14 residues. V was shortened by 2 bases and J by 0 bases, with 7 bases between the two germline ends. Here the CDR3 DNA reads TGTGCCAGCAGCTTACTAGCTGTGAACACTGAAGCTTTCTTT. Residues: CASSLLAVNTEAFF.

The chain recombines TRBV4-2 with TRBJ1-3, with D uncertain. Germline V gene lookup returns CDR1 LGHNA and CDR2 YNFKEQ. V was clipped by 0 bases and J by 0 bases, with 12 bases between them. The CDR3 spans 17 residues. Written as DNA, the CDR3 is TGTGCCAGCAGCCAAGAAGGCCGACTGTTCTCTGGAAACACCATATATTTT. It yields the protein CASSQEGRLFSGNTIYF.

This chain's CDR3 is CASSPEAGKLFF. Here the CDR3 DNA reads TGTGCCAGCAGCCCTGAGGCCGGGAAACTGTTTTTT. The V gene is TRBV5-8, the J gene TRBJ1-4, with no clear D. This CDR3 has 12 residues. CDR1 SGHTS and CDR2 YDEGEE come from the germline V gene. Between the trimmed V and J ends, which lost 4 bases and 11 bases, there was a span of 12 bases.

This chain uses TRBV7-2 with TRBJ2-1; 10 bases map to TRBD2. This CDR3 contains 15 residues. The ends lost 5 bases at V and 6 bases at J; junction bases unmatched: 7. Per the germline V gene, CDR1 is SGHTA and CDR2 is FQGNSA. The CDR3 DNA reads as TGTGCCAGCAGCCCCCAATTAGCGGGGGGCAATGAGCAGTTCTTC. Encoded protein: CASSPQLAGGNEQFF. Complete variable domain (other parts from reference TRBV7-2 and TRBJ2-1): GAGVSQSPSNKVTEKGKDVELRCDPISGHTALYWYRQSLGQGLEFLIYFQGNSAPDKSGLPSDRFSAERTGGSVSTLTIQRTQQEDSAVYLCASSPQLAGGNEQFFGPGTRLTVL.

CDR3 region: CASQSGRINQPQHF. The CDR3 DNA reads as TGTGCCAGCCAATCGGGAAGGATCAATCAGCCCCAGCATTTT. The chain uses TRBV2 and TRBJ1-5, with no clear D. The length of the CDR3 is 14 residues. Looked up from germline, CDR1 is SNHLY and CDR2 is FYNNEI. V was cut by 8 bases and J by 3 bases, with 14 bases left in between.

The chain has TRBV7-2 and TRBJ2-1; tentative D call: TRBD2 (5 bases). The CDR3 extends over 14 amino acids. The germline CDR1 and CDR2 sequences are SGHTA and FQGNSA. Between the trimmed V and J ends, which lost 2 bases and 9 bases, there was a span of 14 bases. The CDR3 DNA follows: TGTGCCAGCAGCTTAAGTTTACTAGAGGGTGAGCAGTTCTTC. Its protein is CASSLSLLEGEQFF.

The chain carries TRBV6-6 and TRBJ1-6; D remains ambiguous. Looked up from germline, CDR1 is MNHNY and CDR2 is SVGAGI (reference sequence). This CDR3 contains 15 residues. V lost 5 bases to trimming and J lost 4 bases, with 12 bases between them. The CDR3 DNA sequence: TGTGCCAGCAGTCCGTACCACACATATAATTCACCCCTCCACTTT. This sequence encodes CASSPYHTYNSPLHF.

The chain joins TRBV27 to TRBJ1-1; the D gene is possibly TRBD1 (5 bases). There are 14 residues in the CDR3. V gave up 4 bases and J gave up 5 bases, with 14 bases separating them. Germline V lookup: CDR1 MNHEY, CDR2 SMNVEV (reference sequence). The CDR3 DNA follows: TGTGCCAGCAGTTACGGGGGGACGGGGACTGAAGCTTTCTTT. Amino acids: CASSYGGTGTEAFF.

The chain uses TRBV30 and TRBJ1-1; D is uncertain. Germline V gene lookup returns CDR1 GTSNPN and CDR2 SVGIG (reference sequence). Trimming removed 2 bases from V and 3 bases from J, with 10 bases in between. CDR3 length: 13 amino acids. CDR3 coding DNA: TGTGCCTGGAGTCGCCTCGAGGACACTGAAGCTTTCTTT. It is translated as CAWSRLEDTEAFF. The whole variable domain, filled in from reference TRBV30 and TRBJ1-1, reads SQTIHQWPATLVQPVGSPLSLECTVEGTSNPNLYWYRQAAGRGLQLLFYSVGIGQISSEVPQNLSASRPQDRQFILSSKKLLLSDSGFYLCAWSRLEDTEAFFGQGTRLTVV.